One sample yielded the 5 T cell receptor beta chains listed below, sequenced in a study of beta chain features in type 1 diabetes. General study findings and limits: In every one of the four CD4+ subsets, TCRB CDR3s were moderately but significantly shorter in Type 1 diabetes patients.

These receptors have no known antigen. Reverse transcribing all isolated RNA meant expressed TCRB transcripts were sequenced. Measured with immunoSEQ multiplex PCR; TCRdb has only the in-frame clones, and not every one. The sample includes approximately 270,000 clones, roughly an eighth seen only once; the top ten take 0.017%. Source material: naive CD4+ T cells from blood. Receptors originate from a man in his thirties or forties with type 1 diabetes.

This clone was counted a few times. The genes are TRBV30 and TRBJ2-3, with TRBD2 identical over 9 bases. Germline loops: CDR1 GTSNPN, CDR2 SVGIG (reference sequence). Unmatched junction bases numbered 5, after V lost 2 bases and J lost 2 bases. The length of the CDR3 is 15 residues. CDR3 nucleotide sequence: TGTGCCTGGAGTCCCAGGACTAGCGACACAGATACGCAGTATTTT. It codes for CAWSPRTSDTDTQYF.

This clone has only a few counts. The gene calls are TRBV7-2 and TRBJ2-1; 13 nucleotides line up with TRBD2. Looked up from germline, CDR1 is SGHTA and CDR2 is FQGNSA. With V trimmed by 0 bases and J by 13 bases, 9 bases remained unmatched. The CDR3 consists of 16 residues. CDR3 protein: CASSLATSGRPRRQFF. DNA of the CDR3: TGTGCCAGCAGCTTAGCGACTAGCGGGAGGCCGCGAAGACAGTTCTTC.

This chain joins TRBV27 and TRBJ2-7; a weak D match, TRBD2 (5 bases). The V and J ends lost 5 bases and 5 bases respectively, with 13 bases between them. Germline V gene lookup returns CDR1 MNHEY and CDR2 SMNVEV (reference sequence). This CDR3 contains 13 residues. CDR3 residues: CASSRLSGNEQYF. The CDR3 nucleotides are TGTGCCAGCAGTCGCCTCTCCGGGAACGAGCAGTACTTC.

The CDR3 protein is CASSQAGTSDEQFF. The CDR3, as DNA: TGTGCCAGCAGCCAAGCCGGGACTAGTGATGAGCAGTTCTTC. The chain is built from TRBV4-2 and TRBJ2-1; 8 bases are shared with TRBD2. CDR1 LGHNA and CDR2 YNFKEQ come from the germline V gene. The V and J ends lost 1 base and 8 bases, in that order; junction bases with no gene match: 4. The CDR3 loop spans 14 amino acids.

The V and J genes are TRBV7-9 and TRBJ2-3, with TRBD2 matching over 12 bases. Germline CDR1 SEHNR, CDR2 FQNEAQ (reference sequence). Trimming took 10 bases from V and 3 from J; bases not matched to a gene: 8. This CDR3 contains 15 residues. The CDR3 DNA follows: TGTGCCACATACCCGACTAGCGGGAGAACAGATACGCAGTATTTT. Protein product: CATYPTSGRTDTQYF.